These 22 T cell receptor beta chains came from one sample sequenced in a study of T cells in localized non-small cell lung cancer. Profiled with immunoSEQ multiplex PCR; TCRdb holds only in-frame clones, not every one. The data show over 50,000 clones, roughly 90% seen once. Here the sequenced sample was peripheral blood, taken before any cancer treatment. The receptors derive from a woman aged 40-69 years with stage I lung adenocarcinoma.

In regard to this clone: Relative to the germline gene, one junction end is altered; a read error may explain this. The chain recombines TRBV7-7 with TRBJ2-1; 15 positions match TRBD2. Germline-derived CDR1 and CDR2 are SSHAT and FNYEAQ (reference sequence). The CDR3 runs to 15 residues. This chain's CDR3 is CASSAGTSGGNEQFF. In nucleotides, the CDR3 is TGTGCTAGCAGCGCCGGGACTAGCGGGGGGAATGAGCAGTTCTTC.

V is TRBV5-1 and J is TRBJ1-2; 7 positions match TRBD1. Germline V lookup: CDR1 SGHRS, CDR2 YFSETQ. Unmatched junction bases numbered 9, after V lost 4 bases and J lost 6 bases. CDR3 length: 14 amino acids. This CDR3 is CASSPATGENGYTF. The CDR3 DNA reads as TGCGCCAGCAGCCCCGCCACAGGGGAGAATGGCTACACCTTC.

The J gene is TRBJ2-5, the V gene TRBV5-1; 10 bases agree with TRBD2. This CDR3 spans 16 amino acids. V shed 5 bases and J 4 bases; nucleotides not matched to a gene: 11. Germline lookup yields CDR1 SGHRS and CDR2 YFSETQ. This CDR3 reads CASSRERGGLGETQYF. CDR3 sequence (DNA): TGCGCCAGCAGTCGGGAGCGGGGGGGCCTTGGAGAGACCCAGTACTTC.

In DNA, the CDR3 is TGTGCCAGCAGCGTCGACGGGGATAATGAAAAACTGTTTTTT. Protein sequence: CASSVDGDNEKLFF. The rearrangement joins TRBV9 to TRBJ1-4; no reliable D call. CDR1 is SGDLS, CDR2 YYNGEE, per germline. The CDR3 length is 14 residues. Trimming shortened V by 2 bases and J by 4 bases, and 9 bases separated the two germline ends.

This chain connects TRBV10-3 to TRBJ1-1, with a tentative D call TRBD1 (5 bases). The CDR3 contains 15 residues. Germline V CDR1 and CDR2: ENHRY, SYGVKD. With 2 bases removed from V and 4 bases from J, the gap between germline ends came to 14 bases. The CDR3 bases are TGTGCCATCAGTGAGCCGGGGAGGACAACCACTGAAGCTTTCTTT. Translating gives CAISEPGRTTTEAFF.

This clone was recorded once. CDR3 sequence (DNA): TGTGCCAGCAGCTACCGGGACAGGGCTAATGAAGCTTTCTTT. Translating gives CASSYRDRANEAFF. The chain links TRBV7-2 to TRBJ1-1; the match to TRBD1 covers 9 bases. This CDR3 has 14 residues. J lost 7 bases, V lost 4 bases, and 7 bases had no gene match. Germline CDR1 is SGHTA and CDR2 is FQGNSA.

The chain combines TRBV10-3 with TRBJ2-1; 7 bases line up with TRBD1. The V gene end was trimmed by 10 bases and the J gene end by 8 bases; junction bases not matched to a gene: 14. CDR3 length: 14 residues. In germline, CDR1 is ENHRY, CDR2 SYGVKD. CDR3 sequence reads: CATTWTEGADEQFF. The CDR3 region has the DNA TGTGCCACAACCTGGACAGAGGGGGCCGATGAGCAGTTCTTC.

The gene calls are TRBV9 and TRBJ2-2, with 9 bases matching TRBD2. The junction had 4 bases not matched to a gene; V was cut back by 2 bases and J by 2 bases. In germline, CDR1 is SGDLS, CDR2 YYNGEE. The CDR3 length is 16 residues. The CDR3 protein is CASSVSGSYNTGELFF. The CDR3, as DNA: TGTGCCAGCAGCGTTAGCGGGAGCTACAACACCGGGGAGCTGTTTTTT. Supplemented by reference TRBV9 and TRBJ2-2, the full variable domain reads DSGVTQTPKHLITATGQRVTLRCSPRSGDLSVYWYQQSLDQGLQFLIQYYNGEERAKGNILERFSAQQFPDLHSELNLSSLELGDSALYFCASSVSGSYNTGELFFGEGSRLTVL.

This chain connects TRBV5-4 to TRBJ1-1; 7 nucleotides agree with TRBD1. Per germline, CDR1 SGHNT and CDR2 YYREEE (reference sequence). V dropped 0 bases and J dropped 5; count of bases not matched to a gene: 7. This CDR3 is 15 amino acids long. The CDR3 region has the DNA TGTGCCAGCAGCTTGGCGGGGAAGGGGGCAACTGAAGCTTTCTTT. It specifies CASSLAGKGATEAFF. The whole variable domain, filled in from reference TRBV5-4 and TRBJ1-1, reads ETGVTQSPTHLIKTRGQQVTLRCSSQSGHNTVSWYQQALGQGPQFIFQYYREEENGRGNFPPRFSGLQFPNYSSELNVNALELDDSALYLCASSLAGKGATEAFFGQGTRLTVV.

The rearrangement uses TRBV19 and TRBJ2-1; D is unclear. Germline values: CDR1 LNHDA, CDR2 SQIVND (reference sequence). V lost 3 bases and J lost 6, with 9 bases in between. The CDR3 loop spans 13 amino acids. CDR3 DNA: TGTGCCAGTAGTATTGCTAACCTCAATGAGCAGTTCTTC. Protein product: CASSIANLNEQFF.

The chain employs TRBV14 and TRBJ2-4; D not resolved. The CDR3 has 18 residues. Between the trimmed V and J ends, which lost 4 bases and 0 bases, there was a span of 19 bases. Germline CDR1 and CDR2: SGHDN and FVKESK. This CDR3 reads CASSRTPLVGVAKNIQYF. Here the CDR3 DNA reads TGTGCCAGCAGCCGCACTCCGTTAGTTGGGGTAGCCAAAAACATTCAGTACTTC.

The chain carries TRBV4-3 and TRBJ2-3; tentative D call: TRBD1 (6 bases). V was shortened by 3 bases and J by 6 bases, with 25 bases between the two germline ends. Per the germline V gene, CDR1 is LGHNA and CDR2 is YSLEER. This CDR3 contains 18 residues. The CDR3 is CASSHSRTRKGGEDTQYF. Here the CDR3 DNA reads TGCGCCAGCAGCCATAGTCGGACCAGAAAAGGGGGTGAGGATACGCAGTATTTT.

The genes are TRBV13 and TRBJ1-3; D might be TRBD1 (6 bases). The germline CDR1 and CDR2 sequences are PRHDT and FYEKMQ (reference sequence). This CDR3 is built from 15 residues. Trimming left V 5 bases short and J 4 bases short, with 15 bases between. The CDR3 here is CASSLLTGSGNTIYF. CDR3 in DNA: TGTGCCAGCAGCCTGTTAACAGGGTCGGGAAACACCATATATTTT.

The rearrangement joins TRBV13 to TRBJ2-1; D is unclear. The germline V and J ends were trimmed by 5 bases and 7 bases, with 15 bases remaining between them. The CDR3 length is 14 residues. Germline loops: CDR1 PRHDT, CDR2 FYEKMQ (reference sequence). In DNA form, the CDR3 reads TGTGCCAGCAGCCTAAGAGGAGTGAGGAATGAGCAGTTCTTC. Its protein is CASSLRGVRNEQFF.

The V and J genes are TRBV15 and TRBJ1-4, with a possible D match to TRBD1 (5 bases). Trimming removed 0 bases from V and 2 bases from J, with 7 bases in between. The CDR3 contains 15 residues. From germline, CDR1 is LNHNV and CDR2 YYDKDF (reference sequence). CDR3 nucleotides: TGTGCCACCAGCAGAGATTCAGGGACTAATGAAAAACTGTTTTTT. Translating it yields CATSRDSGTNEKLFF. Full variable domain (outside the CDR3, taken from reference TRBV15 and TRBJ1-4): DAMVIQNPRYQVTQFGKPVTLSCSQTLNHNVMYWYQQKSSQAPKLLFHYYDKDFNNEADTPDNFQSRRPNTSFCFLDIRSPGLGDTAMYLCATSRDSGTNEKLFFGSGTQLSVL.

The chain couples TRBV7-2 to TRBJ2-2, with TRBD1 as a possible D gene (5 bases). The germline gives CDR1 SGHTA, CDR2 FQGNSA. The CDR3 consists of 16 residues. Trimming stripped 5 bases from V and 4 bases from J, with 17 bases between. CDR3 in DNA: TGTGCCAGCAGCGCCGCCTGGGGAAGGGGCACCGGGGAGCTGTTTTTT. It yields the protein CASSAAWGRGTGELFF.

The rearrangement uses TRBV19 and TRBJ2-3, with TRBD2 matching over 14 bases. Germline V gives CDR1 LNHDA, CDR2 SQIVND (reference sequence). This CDR3 region has 16 residues. V gave up 5 bases and J gave up 3 bases; unmatched junction bases: 4. The CDR3 reads CASSSRTSGRTDTQYF. The CDR3 bases are TGTGCCAGTAGTTCCAGGACTAGCGGGAGGACAGATACGCAGTATTTT.

The chain is built from TRBV18 and TRBJ1-2; possibly TRBD1 for D (5 bases). The CDR3 has 14 amino acids. V gave up 5 bases and J gave up 6 bases, with 16 bases separating them. Germline CDR1 and CDR2: KGHSH and LQKENI. In DNA, the CDR3 is TGTGCCAGCTCATCCCGGGACCCCTTCCATGGCTACACCTTC. Translated: CASSSRDPFHGYTF.

The chain links TRBV7-6 to TRBJ2-6; D perhaps matches TRBD1 (5 bases). Germline CDR1 SGHVS, CDR2 FNYEAQ. The CDR3 consists of 15 residues. Trimming took 1 base from V and 2 from J, leaving 6 bases between them. The CDR3 here is CASSLEGAGANVLTF. The CDR3 nucleotides are TGTGCCAGCAGCTTAGAAGGGGCTGGGGCCAACGTCCTGACTTTC. The variable domain in full, completed from reference TRBV7-6 and TRBJ2-6, reads GAGVSQSPRYKVTKRGQDVALRCDPISGHVSLYWYRQALGQGPEFLTYFNYEAQQDKSGLPNDRFSAERPEGSISTLTIQRTEQRDSAMYRCASSLEGAGANVLTFGAGSRLTVL.

The genes are TRBV10-3 and TRBJ1-2; maybe TRBD1 (6 bases). Trimming shortened V by 8 bases and J by 1 base, and 11 bases separated the two germline ends. There are 13 residues in the CDR3. The germline gives CDR1 ENHRY, CDR2 SYGVKD. CDR3 coding DNA: TGTGCCATCGGGGGGCAAGATAACTATGGCTACACCTTC. It specifies CAIGGQDNYGYTF.

The V call is TRBV30, the J call TRBJ2-5, with a weak D call TRBD2 (6 bases). CDR1 GTSNPN and CDR2 SVGIG come from the germline V gene (reference sequence). The V gene lost 1 base and the J gene lost 5 bases, with 11 bases spanning the gap. The CDR3 loop spans 13 amino acids. The chain's CDR3 is CAWSGGVTETQYF. The CDR3, as DNA: TGTGCCTGGAGTGGGGGGGTGACGGAGACCCAGTACTTC.

This rearrangement joins TRBV10-3 to TRBJ2-2; D unclear. This CDR3 spans 16 amino acids. From germline, CDR1 is ENHRY and CDR2 SYGVKD. V lost 3 bases to trimming and J lost 9 bases, with 20 bases between them. Here the CDR3 DNA reads TGTGCCATCAGTGATTCAGGCCCCAAGGGCTCCAGGGAGCTGTTTTTT. Protein: CAISDSGPKGSRELFF.